The rows below give T cell receptor beta chains drawn from one sample of a study of blood T cell repertoires in COVID-19. Assay: immunoSEQ multiplex PCR; the TCRdb copy retains only in-frame clones and omits some. The data show 200,000 to 250,000 clones, roughly 81% seen once. What was sequenced was peripheral blood. Receptors were obtained from an elderly woman with COVID-19, enrolled during active disease. Both conserved end residues are part of each CDR3. The D gene is left open where the match is weak. The size of a clone is reported for some rows only, either as once, few or many, or as a class for expanded clones.

size,D,J,V,DNA,CDR3
NA,TRBD1,TRBJ2-2,TRBV5-1,TGCGCCAGCAGCTTATACGGGACAGTTGACACCGGGGAGCTGTTTTTT,CASSLYGTVDTGELFF
few,NA,TRBJ1-5,TRBV3-1/TRBV3-2,TGTGCCAGCAGCCAACACAGGCCTTCTTTCTTGTCAAATCAGCCCCAGCATTTT,CASSQHRPSFLSNQPQHF
NA,TRBD2,TRBJ2-1,TRBV19,TGTGCCAGTAGGTCTAGCGGGCCGGGCAATGAGCAGTTCTTC,CASRSSGPGNEQFF
NA,NA,TRBJ1-5,TRBV5-1,TGCGCCAGCAGCCCTGGCGGGAAGGCGAGCAATCAGCCCCAGCATTTT,CASSPGGKASNQPQHF
NA,TRBD1,TRBJ1-6,TRBV3-1/TRBV3-2,TGTGCCAGCAGCCAGGGACAGGGTCGGTCACCCCTCCACTTT,CASSQGQGRSPLHF
NA,NA,TRBJ1-4,TRBV5-1,TGCGCCAGCAGCCGAGGTGGTTCTGAAAAACTGTTTTTT,CASSRGGSEKLFF
NA,TRBD1,TRBJ2-7,TRBV5-6,TGTGCCAGCAGCCAACACCGGGACAGGGAGTACTTC,CASSQHRDREYF
NA,NA,TRBJ2-2,TRBV5-4,TGTGCCAGCAGCGCTCGGGTTGGGGAGCTGTTTTTT,CASSARVGELFF
NA,NA,TRBJ1-2,TRBV18,TGTGCCAGCTCACCACCCCTGAGGGACTATGGCTACACCTTC,CASSPPLRDYGYTF
NA,TRBD1,TRBJ1-1,TRBV30,TGTGCCTGGAGTGCGGGACAGCTGAGGAACACTGAAGCTTTCTTT,CAWSAGQLRNTEAFF
NA,TRBD1,TRBJ1-2,TRBV7-9,TGTGCCAGCAGCCCCACGGACAGGACATATGGCTACACCTTC,CASSPTDRTYGYTF
NA,NA,TRBJ2-7,TRBV28,TGTGCCACCCTCTTGGGCGGGTCGGGTGCCTACGAGCAGTACTTC,CATLLGGSGAYEQYF
NA,NA,TRBJ1-4,TRBV24-1,TGTGCCACCAGTGGGAGGGGTGAAAAACTGTTTTTT,CATSGRGEKLFF
NA,NA,TRBJ1-2,TRBV7-9,TGTGCCAGCAGCTCCCCCATCGGGGGGGGAACCTATGGCTACACCTTC,CASSSPIGGGTYGYTF
NA,TRBD1,TRBJ1-2,TRBV30,TGTGCCACCCAGGGACAGGGAGGCTATGGCTACACCTTC,CATQGQGGYGYTF
NA,NA,TRBJ2-5,TRBV6-5,TGTGCCAGCAGGACAGTCGTAGGGGAGACCCAGTACTTC,CASRTVVGETQYF
NA,NA,TRBJ1-2,TRBV2,TGTGCCAGCAGTGAAACAGGGAGCCCAATGTATGGCTACACCTTC,CASSETGSPMYGYTF
NA,NA,TRBJ2-1,TRBV7-3,TGTGCCAGCAGCTTAAGCGACGGGACTGTTAATGAGCAGTTCTTC,CASSLSDGTVNEQFF
NA,TRBD1,TRBJ2-6,TRBV5-8,TGTGCCAGCAGCTCAAGGCGGACAGGGTTCTCTGGGGCCAACGTCCTGACTTTC,CASSSRRTGFSGANVLTF
NA,NA,TRBJ1-4,TRBV3-1/TRBV3-2,TGTGCCAGCAGCCAAGAGGCAGACAGACCCATTAATGAAAAACTGTTTTTT,CASSQEADRPINEKLFF
NA,TRBD2,TRBJ2-7,TRBV4-3,TGCGCCAGCAGCCGGACTAGCGGGATTTCCTACGAGCAGTACTTC,CASSRTSGISYEQYF
NA,TRBD1,TRBJ2-2,TRBV24-1,TGTGCCACCAGTGGTGGGACAGCCACCGGGGAGCTGTTTTTT,CATSGGTATGELFF
NA,NA,TRBJ1-1,TRBV5-1,TGCGCCAGCAGTAGGACAGATCCGATGAACACTGAAGCTTTCTTT,CASSRTDPMNTEAFF
NA,NA,TRBJ1-2,TRBV18,TGTGCCAGCTCATCAAACGAAGTGGAGGGCTATGGCTACACCTTC,CASSSNEVEGYGYTF
NA,NA,TRBJ1-2,TRBV5-8,TGTGCCATACCCCGGAGGTTCTATGGCTACACCTTC,CAIPRRFYGYTF
NA,NA,TRBJ2-3,TRBV24-1,TGTGCCACCAGCCCAGGATTTAGCACAGATACGCAGTATTTT,CATSPGFSTDTQYF
NA,TRBD1,TRBJ2-5,TRBV5-5,TGTGCCAGCAGCCATGGACAGGTCAAACAAGAGACCCAGTACTTC,CASSHGQVKQETQYF
NA,TRBD1,TRBJ1-6,TRBV19,TGTGCCAGTAGACCCTCAGGGGGGCGTTCCTATAATTCACCCCTCCACTTT,CASRPSGGRSYNSPLHF
once,NA,TRBJ1-1,TRBV2,TGTGCCAGCAGTGTCAGGGAGGACGCTGAAGCTTTCTTT,CASSVREDAEAFF
once,TRBD2,TRBJ2-1,TRBV6-7,TGTGCCAGCAGTCCCCGAAGGGCTAGCGGGCCTTACTCCTACAATGAGCAGTTCTTC,CASSPRRASGPYSYNEQFF
NA,NA,TRBJ1-2,TRBV28,TGTGCCAGCAGAACCGGCAGCGTTCGGTTAGATGGCTACACCTTC,CASRTGSVRLDGYTF
NA,NA,TRBJ1-5,TRBV30,TGTGCCTGGAGTCTCGGGAATCAGCCCCAGCATTTT,CAWSLGNQPQHF
NA,TRBD1,TRBJ1-1,TRBV10-3,TGTGCCATCAGGACTCGACAGGGGGACACTGAAGCTTTCTTT,CAIRTRQGDTEAFF
NA,NA,TRBJ1-1,TRBV6-2/TRBV6-3,TGTGCCAGCAGTTACTCGCAAACTGCTGAAGCTTTCTTT,CASSYSQTAEAFF
once,NA,TRBJ1-1,TRBV7-9,TGTGCCAGCCGACCTAGGCAGAAGTTGGAGTTTGGTGAAGCTTTCTTT,CASRPRQKLEFGEAFF
NA,NA,TRBJ1-2,TRBV11-3,TGTGCCAGCAGCTTAGATCGCGTCTGCCCTAACTATGGCTACACCTTC,CASSLDRVCPNYGYTF
NA,TRBD1,TRBJ1-1,TRBV10-1,TGCGCCAGCAGTGAGTCCCCAGGGGGGAGTGCTGAAGCTTTCTTT,CASSESPGGSAEAFF
NA,NA,TRBJ2-7,TRBV12-3/TRBV12-4,TGTGCCAGCAGTCTCGGGAGTTCCTACGAGCAGTACTTC,CASSLGSSYEQYF
NA,NA,TRBJ1-1,TRBV18,TGTGCCAGCTCACCAGGGACAACAGGGAACACTGAAGCTTTCTTT,CASSPGTTGNTEAFF
NA,TRBD2,TRBJ2-1,TRBV7-3,TGTGCCAGCAGCTTAACAGCGGGGTATGAGCAGTTCTTC,CASSLTAGYEQFF
once,NA,TRBJ1-1,TRBV10-3,TGTGCCATCAGTACAACAGGGCCGAACACTGAAGCTTTCTTT,CAISTTGPNTEAFF
NA,NA,TRBJ2-7,TRBV2,TGTGCCAGCAGTCGGCAAGGCGGGCCAGATAGCGAGCAGTACTTC,CASSRQGGPDSEQYF